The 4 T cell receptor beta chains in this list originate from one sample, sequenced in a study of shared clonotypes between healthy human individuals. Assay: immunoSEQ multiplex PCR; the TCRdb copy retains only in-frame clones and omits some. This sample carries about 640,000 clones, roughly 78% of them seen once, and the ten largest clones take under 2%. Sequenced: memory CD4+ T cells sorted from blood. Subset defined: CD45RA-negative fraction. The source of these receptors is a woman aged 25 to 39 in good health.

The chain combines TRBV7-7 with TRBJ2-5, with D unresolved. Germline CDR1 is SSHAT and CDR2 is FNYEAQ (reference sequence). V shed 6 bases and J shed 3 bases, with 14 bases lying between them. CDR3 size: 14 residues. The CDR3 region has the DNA TGTGCCAGCAGGTCTAGGATGGGTGAAGAGACCCAGTACTTC. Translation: CASRSRMGEETQYF.

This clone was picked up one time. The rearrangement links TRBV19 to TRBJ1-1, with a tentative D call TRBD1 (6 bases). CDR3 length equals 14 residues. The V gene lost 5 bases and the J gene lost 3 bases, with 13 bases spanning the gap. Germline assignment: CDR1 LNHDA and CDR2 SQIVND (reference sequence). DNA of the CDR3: TGTGCCAGTAGTCCCCGACAGGTGTACACTGAAGCTTTCTTT. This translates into CASSPRQVYTEAFF.

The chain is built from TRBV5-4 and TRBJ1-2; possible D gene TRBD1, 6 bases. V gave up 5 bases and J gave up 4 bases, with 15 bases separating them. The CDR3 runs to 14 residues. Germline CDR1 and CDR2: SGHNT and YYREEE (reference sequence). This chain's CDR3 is CASRHAGDRYGYTF. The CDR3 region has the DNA TGTGCCAGCAGGCACGCAGGGGATCGCTATGGCTACACCTTC.

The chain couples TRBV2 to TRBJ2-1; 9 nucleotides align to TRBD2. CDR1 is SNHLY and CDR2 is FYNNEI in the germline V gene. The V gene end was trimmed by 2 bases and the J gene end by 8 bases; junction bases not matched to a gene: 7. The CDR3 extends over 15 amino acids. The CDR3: CASSERASGIHEQFF. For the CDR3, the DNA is TGTGCCAGCAGTGAAAGGGCTAGCGGGATCCATGAGCAGTTCTTC.